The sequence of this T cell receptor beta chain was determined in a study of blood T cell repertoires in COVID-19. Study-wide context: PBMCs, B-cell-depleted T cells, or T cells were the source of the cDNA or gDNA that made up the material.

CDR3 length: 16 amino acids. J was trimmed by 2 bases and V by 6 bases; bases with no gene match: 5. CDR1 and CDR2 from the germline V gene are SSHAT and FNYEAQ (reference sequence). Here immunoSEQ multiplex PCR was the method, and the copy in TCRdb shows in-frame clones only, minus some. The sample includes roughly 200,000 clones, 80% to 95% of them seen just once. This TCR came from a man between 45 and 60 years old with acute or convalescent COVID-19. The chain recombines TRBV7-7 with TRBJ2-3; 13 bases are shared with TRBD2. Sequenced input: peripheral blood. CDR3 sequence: CASSLGTSGDTDTQYF. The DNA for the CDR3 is TGTGCCAGCAGTCTTGGGACTAGCGGGGACACAGATACGCAGTATTTT.